This TCR beta chain was retrieved from a study of T cell responses to AZD1222 COVID-19 vaccine. Study observations and caveats: Clonal diversity was possibly underestimated, and white British individuals and females predominated among donors.

The CDR3 consists of 16 residues. Germline lookup yields CDR1 MNHNS and CDR2 SASEGT. V gave up 2 bases and J gave up 0 bases, with 11 bases separating them. As for this clone: The antigen is undetermined.

The assay was immunoSEQ multiplex PCR, and TCRdb's table has in-frame clones only and misses some. Among 110,000 to 150,000 clones listed, 75% to 90% were seen once. The sample was peripheral blood, taken on day 0 of AZD1222 vaccination. The gene calls are TRBV6-1 and TRBJ1-5, with D unclear. This TCR was recovered from an adult in good health. In DNA, the CDR3 is TGTGCCAGCAGTGAACAGATAACGTATAGCAATCAGCCCCAGCATTTT. Translating it yields CASSEQITYSNQPQHF.